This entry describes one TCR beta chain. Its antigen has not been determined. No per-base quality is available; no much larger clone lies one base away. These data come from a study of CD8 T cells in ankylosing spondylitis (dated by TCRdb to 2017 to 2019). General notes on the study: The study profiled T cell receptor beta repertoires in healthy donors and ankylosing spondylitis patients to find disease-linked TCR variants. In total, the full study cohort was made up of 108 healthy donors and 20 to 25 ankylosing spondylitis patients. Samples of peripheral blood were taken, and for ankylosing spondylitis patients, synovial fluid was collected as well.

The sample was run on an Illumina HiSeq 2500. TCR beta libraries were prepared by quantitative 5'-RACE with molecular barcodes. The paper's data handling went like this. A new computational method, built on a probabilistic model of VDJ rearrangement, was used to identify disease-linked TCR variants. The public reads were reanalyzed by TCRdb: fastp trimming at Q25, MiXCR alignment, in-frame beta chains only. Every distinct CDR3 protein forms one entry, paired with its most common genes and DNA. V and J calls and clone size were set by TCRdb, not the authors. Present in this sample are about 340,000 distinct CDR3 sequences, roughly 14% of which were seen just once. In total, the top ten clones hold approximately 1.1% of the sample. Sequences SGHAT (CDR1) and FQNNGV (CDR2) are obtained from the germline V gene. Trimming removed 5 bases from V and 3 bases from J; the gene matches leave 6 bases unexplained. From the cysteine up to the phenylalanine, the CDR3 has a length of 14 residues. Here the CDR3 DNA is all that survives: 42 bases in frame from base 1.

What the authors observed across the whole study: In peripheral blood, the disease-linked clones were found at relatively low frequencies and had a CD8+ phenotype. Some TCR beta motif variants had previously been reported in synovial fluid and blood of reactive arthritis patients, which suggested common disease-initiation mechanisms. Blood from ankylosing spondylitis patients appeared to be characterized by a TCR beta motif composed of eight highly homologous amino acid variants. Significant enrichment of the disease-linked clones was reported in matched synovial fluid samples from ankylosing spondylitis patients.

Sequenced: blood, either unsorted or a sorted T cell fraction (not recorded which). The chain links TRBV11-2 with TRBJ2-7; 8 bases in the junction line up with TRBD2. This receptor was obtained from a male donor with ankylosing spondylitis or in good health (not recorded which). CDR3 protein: CASSQGLGDYEQYF. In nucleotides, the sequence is TGTGCCAGCAGCCAGGGACTAGGGGACTACGAGCAGTACTTC.